This T cell receptor beta chain was sequenced in a study of molecular identifiers for immune sequencing clone quantification. Preparation methods for the bulk TCR libraries were those previously described, with listed TCR primers. Each CDR3 protein is one row after TCRdb ran MiXCR on the PCR reads. Of about 640,000 distinct CDR3 sequences listed, about 20% are singletons. CDR3 size: 16 residues. The V segment lost 5 bases and the J segment 4 bases; nucleotides outside the gene matches: 11. Whole-study findings and limits: Clonotypes topping 20 RNA copies carried over 99% of effector molecules but under 1% of naive ones.

For this clonotype: Its antigen is unknown.

The sequence was obtained from a human donor in good health. Some libraries in this study had Jurkat cell RNA spiked in. What was sequenced was naive CD8+ T cells from blood, with Jurkat cell RNA spiked in. Noted subset: FACS-sorted CD8+CD4-CCR7+CD45RA+ naive T cells. This chain uses TRBV12-3 or TRBV12-4 with TRBJ2-7; 10 bases are shared with TRBD1. This CDR3 reads CASSLLGDRGFYEQYF. The CDR3 DNA follows: TGTGCCAGCAGTCTCCTAGGGGACAGGGGTTTTTACGAGCAGTACTTC.